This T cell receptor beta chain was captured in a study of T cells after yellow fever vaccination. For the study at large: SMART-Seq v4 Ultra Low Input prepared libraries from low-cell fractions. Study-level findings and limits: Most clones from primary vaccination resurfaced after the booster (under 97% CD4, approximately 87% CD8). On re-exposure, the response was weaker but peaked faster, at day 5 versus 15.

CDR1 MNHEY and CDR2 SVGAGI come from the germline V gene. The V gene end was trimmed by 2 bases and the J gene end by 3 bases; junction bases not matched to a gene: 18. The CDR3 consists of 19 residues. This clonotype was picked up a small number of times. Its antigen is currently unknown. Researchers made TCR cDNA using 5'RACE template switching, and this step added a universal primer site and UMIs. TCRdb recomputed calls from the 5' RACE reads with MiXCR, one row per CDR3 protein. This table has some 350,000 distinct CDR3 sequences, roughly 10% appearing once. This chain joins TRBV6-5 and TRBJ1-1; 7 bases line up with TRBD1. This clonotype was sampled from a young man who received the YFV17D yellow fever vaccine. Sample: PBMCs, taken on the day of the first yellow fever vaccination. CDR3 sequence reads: CASSYGARGESWGDTEAFF. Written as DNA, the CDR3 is TGTGCCAGCAGTTACGGGGCCAGGGGGGAATCTTGGGGAGACACTGAAGCTTTCTTT.